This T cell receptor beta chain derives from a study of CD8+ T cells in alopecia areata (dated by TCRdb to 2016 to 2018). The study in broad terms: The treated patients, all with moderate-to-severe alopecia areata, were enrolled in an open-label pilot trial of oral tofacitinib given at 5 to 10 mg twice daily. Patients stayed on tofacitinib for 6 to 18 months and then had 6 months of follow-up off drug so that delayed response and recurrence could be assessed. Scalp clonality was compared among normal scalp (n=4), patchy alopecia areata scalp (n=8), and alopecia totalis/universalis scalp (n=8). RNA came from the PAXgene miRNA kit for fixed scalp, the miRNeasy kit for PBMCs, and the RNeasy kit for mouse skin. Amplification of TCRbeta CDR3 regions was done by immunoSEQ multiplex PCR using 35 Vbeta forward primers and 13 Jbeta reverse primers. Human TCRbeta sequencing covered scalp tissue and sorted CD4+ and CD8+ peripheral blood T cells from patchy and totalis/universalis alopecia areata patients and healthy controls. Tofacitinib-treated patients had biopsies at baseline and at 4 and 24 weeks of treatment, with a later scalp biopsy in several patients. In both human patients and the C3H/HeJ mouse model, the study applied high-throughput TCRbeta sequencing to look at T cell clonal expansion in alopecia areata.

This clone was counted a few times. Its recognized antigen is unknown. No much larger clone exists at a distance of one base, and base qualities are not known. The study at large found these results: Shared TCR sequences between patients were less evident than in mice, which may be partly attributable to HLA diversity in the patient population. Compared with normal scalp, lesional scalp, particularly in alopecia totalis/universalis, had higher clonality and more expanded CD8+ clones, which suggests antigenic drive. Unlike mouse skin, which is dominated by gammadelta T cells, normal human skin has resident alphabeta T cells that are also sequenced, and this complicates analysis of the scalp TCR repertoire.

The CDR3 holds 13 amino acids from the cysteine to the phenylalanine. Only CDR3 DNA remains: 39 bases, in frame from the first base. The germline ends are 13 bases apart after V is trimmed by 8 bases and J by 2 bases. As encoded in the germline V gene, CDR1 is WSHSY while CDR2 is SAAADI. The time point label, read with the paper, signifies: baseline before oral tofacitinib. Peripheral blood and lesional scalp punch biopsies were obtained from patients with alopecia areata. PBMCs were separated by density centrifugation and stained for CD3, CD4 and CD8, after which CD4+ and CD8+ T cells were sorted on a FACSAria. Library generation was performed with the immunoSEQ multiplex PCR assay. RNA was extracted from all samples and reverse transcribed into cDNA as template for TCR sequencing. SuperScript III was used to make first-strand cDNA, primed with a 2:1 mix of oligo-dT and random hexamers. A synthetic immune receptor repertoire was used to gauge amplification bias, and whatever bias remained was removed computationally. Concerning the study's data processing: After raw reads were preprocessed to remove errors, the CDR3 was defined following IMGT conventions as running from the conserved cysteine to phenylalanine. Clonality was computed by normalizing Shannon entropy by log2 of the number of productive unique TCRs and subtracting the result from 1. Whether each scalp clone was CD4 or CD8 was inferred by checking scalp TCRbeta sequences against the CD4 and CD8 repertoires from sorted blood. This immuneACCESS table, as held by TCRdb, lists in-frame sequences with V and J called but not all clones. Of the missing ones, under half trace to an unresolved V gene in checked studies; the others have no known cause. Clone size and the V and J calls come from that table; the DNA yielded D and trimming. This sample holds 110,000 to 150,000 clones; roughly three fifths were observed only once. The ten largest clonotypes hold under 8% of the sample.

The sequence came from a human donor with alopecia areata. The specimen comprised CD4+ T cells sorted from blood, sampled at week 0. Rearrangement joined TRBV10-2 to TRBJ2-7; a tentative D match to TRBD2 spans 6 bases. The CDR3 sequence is CASGRGVAYEQYF. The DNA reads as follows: TGCGCCAGCGGGCGGGGCGTAGCCTACGAGCAGTACTTC.